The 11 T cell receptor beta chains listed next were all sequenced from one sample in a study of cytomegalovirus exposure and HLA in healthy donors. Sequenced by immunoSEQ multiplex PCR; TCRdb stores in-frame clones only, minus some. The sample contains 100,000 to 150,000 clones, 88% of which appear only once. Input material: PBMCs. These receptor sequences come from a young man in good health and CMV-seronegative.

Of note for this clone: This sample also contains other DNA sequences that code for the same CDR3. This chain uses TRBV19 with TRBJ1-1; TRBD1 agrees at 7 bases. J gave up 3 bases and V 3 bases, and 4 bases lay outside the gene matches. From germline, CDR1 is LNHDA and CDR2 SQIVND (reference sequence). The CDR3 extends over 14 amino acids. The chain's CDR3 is CASSIGQGDTEAFF. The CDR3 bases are TGTGCCAGTAGTATCGGGCAGGGGGACACTGAAGCTTTCTTT.

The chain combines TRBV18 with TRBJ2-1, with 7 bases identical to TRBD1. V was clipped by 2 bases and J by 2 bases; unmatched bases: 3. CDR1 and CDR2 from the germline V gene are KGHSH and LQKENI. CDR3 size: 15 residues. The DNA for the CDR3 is TGTGCCAGCTCACCAAGGGACAGTCCCTACAATGAGCAGTTCTTC. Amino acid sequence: CASSPRDSPYNEQFF.

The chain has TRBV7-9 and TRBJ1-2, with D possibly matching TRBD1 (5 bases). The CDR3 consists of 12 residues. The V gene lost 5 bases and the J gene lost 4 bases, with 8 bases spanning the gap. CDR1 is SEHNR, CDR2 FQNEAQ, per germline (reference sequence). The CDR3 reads CASSPDTYGYTF. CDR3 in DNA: TGTGCCAGCAGCCCGGACACCTATGGCTACACCTTC.

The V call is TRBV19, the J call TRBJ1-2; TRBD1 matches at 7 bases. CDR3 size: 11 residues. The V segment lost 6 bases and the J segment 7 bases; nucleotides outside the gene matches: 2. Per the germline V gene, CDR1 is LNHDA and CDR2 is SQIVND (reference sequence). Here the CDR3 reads CASRGGGGYTF. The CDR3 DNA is TGTGCCAGTAGAGGGGGCGGTGGCTACACCTTC.

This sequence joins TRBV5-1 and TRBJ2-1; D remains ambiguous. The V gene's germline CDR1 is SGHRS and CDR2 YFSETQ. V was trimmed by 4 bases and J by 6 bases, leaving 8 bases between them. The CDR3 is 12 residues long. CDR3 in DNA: TGCGCCAGCAGCAAAACAATCAATGAGCAGTTCTTC. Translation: CASSKTINEQFF.

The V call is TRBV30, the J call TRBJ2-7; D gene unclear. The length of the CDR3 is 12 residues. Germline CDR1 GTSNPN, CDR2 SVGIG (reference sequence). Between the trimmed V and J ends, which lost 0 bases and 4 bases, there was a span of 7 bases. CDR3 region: CAWSVFSYEQYF. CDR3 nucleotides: TGTGCCTGGAGTGTATTCAGTTACGAGCAGTACTTC.

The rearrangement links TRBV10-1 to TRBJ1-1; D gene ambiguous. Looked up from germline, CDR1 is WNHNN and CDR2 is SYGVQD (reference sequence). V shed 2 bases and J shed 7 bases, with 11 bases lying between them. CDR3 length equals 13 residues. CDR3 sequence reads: CASSEGFGDEAFF. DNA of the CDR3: TGCGCCAGCAGTGAGGGATTCGGGGATGAAGCTTTCTTT.

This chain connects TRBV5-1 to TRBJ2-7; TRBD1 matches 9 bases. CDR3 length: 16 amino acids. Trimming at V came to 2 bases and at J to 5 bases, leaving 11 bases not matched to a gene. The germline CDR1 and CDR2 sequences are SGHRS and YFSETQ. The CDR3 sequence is CASSFGGTGSSHEQYF. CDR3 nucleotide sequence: TGCGCCAGCAGCTTTGGGGGGACAGGGTCTTCCCACGAGCAGTACTTC.

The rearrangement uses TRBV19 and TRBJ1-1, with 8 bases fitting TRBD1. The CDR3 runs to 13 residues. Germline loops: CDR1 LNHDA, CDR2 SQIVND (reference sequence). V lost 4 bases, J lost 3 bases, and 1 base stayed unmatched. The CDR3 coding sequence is TGTGCCAGTAGTACGACAGGGGACACTGAAGCTTTCTTT. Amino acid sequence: CASSTTGDTEAFF.

The CDR3: CAWSVRGQINQPQHF. The CDR3 DNA follows: TGTGCCTGGAGTGTTAGGGGACAGATTAATCAGCCCCAGCATTTT. This chain joins TRBV30 and TRBJ1-5, with 7 bases matching TRBD1. The CDR3 is 15 residues long. V lost 0 bases, J lost 4 bases, and 6 bases stayed unmatched. Germline V gene lookup returns CDR1 GTSNPN and CDR2 SVGIG (reference sequence).

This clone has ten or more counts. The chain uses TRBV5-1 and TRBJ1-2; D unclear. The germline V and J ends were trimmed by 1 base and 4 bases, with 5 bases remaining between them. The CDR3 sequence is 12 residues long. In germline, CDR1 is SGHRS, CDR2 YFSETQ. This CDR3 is CASSLTSYGYTF. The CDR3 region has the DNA TGCGCCAGCAGCTTGACCAGCTATGGCTACACCTTC. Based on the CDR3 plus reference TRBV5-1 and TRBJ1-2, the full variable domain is KAGVTQTPRYLIKTRGQQVTLSCSPISGHRSVSWYQQTPGQGLQFLFEYFSETQRNKGNFPGRFSGRQFSNSRSEMNVSTLELGDSALYLCASSLTSYGYTFGSGTRLTVV.